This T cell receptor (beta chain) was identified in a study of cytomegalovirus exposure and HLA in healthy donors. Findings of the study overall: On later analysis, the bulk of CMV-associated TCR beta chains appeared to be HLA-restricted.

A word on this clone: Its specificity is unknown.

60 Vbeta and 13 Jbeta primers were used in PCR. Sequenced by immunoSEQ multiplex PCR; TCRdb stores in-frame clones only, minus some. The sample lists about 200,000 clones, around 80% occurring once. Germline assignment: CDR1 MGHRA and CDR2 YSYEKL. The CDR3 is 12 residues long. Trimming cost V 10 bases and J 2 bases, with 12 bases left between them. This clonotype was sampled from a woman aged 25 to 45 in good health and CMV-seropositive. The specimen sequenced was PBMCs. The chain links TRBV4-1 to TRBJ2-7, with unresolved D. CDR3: CATMAETYEQYF. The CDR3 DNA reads TGCGCCACCATGGCGGAGACCTACGAGCAGTACTTC.